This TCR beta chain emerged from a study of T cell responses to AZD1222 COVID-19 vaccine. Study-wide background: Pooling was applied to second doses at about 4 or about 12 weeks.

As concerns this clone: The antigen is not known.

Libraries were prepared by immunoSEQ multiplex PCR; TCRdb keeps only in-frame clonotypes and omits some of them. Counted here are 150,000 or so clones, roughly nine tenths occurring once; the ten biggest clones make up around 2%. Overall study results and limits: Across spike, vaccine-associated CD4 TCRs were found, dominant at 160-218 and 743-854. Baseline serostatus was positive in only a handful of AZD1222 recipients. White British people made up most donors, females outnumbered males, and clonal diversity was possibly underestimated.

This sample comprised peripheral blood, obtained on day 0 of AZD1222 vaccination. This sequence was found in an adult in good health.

The CDR3 region is CASHPAGKYGYTF. DNA for the CDR3: TGTGCCAGCCACCCGGCAGGGAAATATGGCTACACCTTC. The chain recombines TRBV27 with TRBJ1-2, with D possibly matching TRBD1 (5 bases). V lost 8 bases and J lost 5, with 15 bases in between. This CDR3 has 13 amino acids. The germline CDR1 and CDR2 sequences are MNHEY and SMNVEV (reference sequence).